The clone carrying this T cell receptor (beta chain) has only a few counts. Its matching antigen is unknown. Quantitative 5'-RACE with molecular barcodes generated TCR beta libraries. TCRdb itself ran the 5' RACE reads through MiXCR, one entry per CDR3 protein. The table shows 450,000 or so distinct CDR3 sequences, with 20% to 30% occurring only once. Trimming took 0 bases from V and 8 from J; bases not matched to a gene: 6. The CDR3 totals 15 residues. The germline V gene has CDR1 SGHRS and CDR2 YFSETQ. The data originate from a study of CD8 T cells in ankylosing spondylitis. Study-level points and caveats: Made up of 7 to 9 highly homologous variants, a TCR beta motif appeared characteristic of ankylosing spondylitis blood. Clones tied to disease were said to be significantly enriched in matched ankylosing spondylitis synovial fluid. Researchers report that disease-linked clones proved CD8+ and relatively rare in peripheral blood. Some of these motif variants have turned up before, in reports on reactive arthritis synovial fluid and blood.

The chain joins TRBV5-1 to TRBJ2-1, with TRBD1 matching 9 bases. Sequenced sample: blood, either unsorted or a sorted T cell fraction (not recorded which). The sequence derives from a male donor with ankylosing spondylitis. DNA for the CDR3: TGCGCCAGCAGCTTGGTCACAGGGGGCGTCGATGAGCAGTTCTTC. This translates into CASSLVTGGVDEQFF.